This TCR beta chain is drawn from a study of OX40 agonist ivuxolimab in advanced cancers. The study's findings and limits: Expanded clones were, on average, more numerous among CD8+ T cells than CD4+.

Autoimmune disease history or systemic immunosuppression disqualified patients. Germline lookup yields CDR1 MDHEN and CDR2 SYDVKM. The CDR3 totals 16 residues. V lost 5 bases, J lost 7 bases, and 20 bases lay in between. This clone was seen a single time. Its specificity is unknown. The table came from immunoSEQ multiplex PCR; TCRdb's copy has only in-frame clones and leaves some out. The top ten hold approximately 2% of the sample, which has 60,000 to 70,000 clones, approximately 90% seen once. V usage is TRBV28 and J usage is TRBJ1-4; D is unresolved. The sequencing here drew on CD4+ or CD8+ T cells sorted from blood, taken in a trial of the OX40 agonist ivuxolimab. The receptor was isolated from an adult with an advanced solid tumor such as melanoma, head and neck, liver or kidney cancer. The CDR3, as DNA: TGTGCCAGCAGTGACCCATCCGGCTCGTATGTTGAAAAACTGTTTTTT. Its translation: CASSDPSGSYVEKLFF.